This T cell receptor (beta chain) was sequenced for a study of tumor-infiltrating lymphocytes in localized non-small cell lung cancer. Study overall: The cohort mixed smokers and never-smokers, several histologies, and some post-neoadjuvant-chemotherapy samples.

Comments on this clone: Its target is unknown.

The germline V gene encodes CDR1 SGDLS and CDR2 YYNGEE. This CDR3 has 17 residues. The trim removed 4 bases at V and 3 bases at J, leaving 10 bases unmatched. The study, taken as a whole, reports: Only some patients had TCR sequencing, depending on available tissue.

Some clones are missing from TCRdb's copy, which holds only in-frame ones; the method was immunoSEQ multiplex PCR. The sample carries approximately 12,000 clones, about 70% recorded once. This clonotype originated in a human donor with non-small cell lung cancer. This chain joins TRBV9 and TRBJ1-6; 7 bases align to TRBD1. Material: uninvolved lung tissue not adjacent to the tumor. This CDR3 is CASSFFDRVNYNSPLHF. As DNA, the CDR3 is TGTGCCAGCAGCTTCTTCGACAGGGTCAACTATAATTCACCCCTCCACTTT.